The 26 T cell receptor beta chains reported below all come from one sample, sequenced in a study of T cells in Graves' hyperthyroidism and ophthalmopathy. It was RNA transcripts that yielded the amplified TCR beta CDR3 regions. The primer set for the first-round RT-PCR of the TCR CDR3 was HTBI. MiXCR, run by TCRdb on the multiplex PCR reads, gives a single entry per CDR3 protein. Counted here are around 760,000 distinct CDR3 sequences, over 35% occurring once; the ten biggest clones make up less than 35%. Specimen: blood. The receptors come from a woman in her 40s with Graves' hyperthyroidism.

This clonotype was found once. The J gene is TRBJ2-7, the V gene TRBV19, with D perhaps matching TRBD2 (6 bases). Trimming pared 9 bases from V and 3 bases from J, leaving 15 bases between. The CDR3 spans 13 residues. Germline CDR1 LNHDA, CDR2 SQIVND (reference sequence). The DNA for the CDR3 is TGTGCCAGCAAGGGCGGGGCCAACTACGAGCAGTACTTC. This encodes CASKGGANYEQYF.

This clonotype was detected many times. The chain recombines TRBV7-9 with TRBJ1-5; 7 nucleotides line up with TRBD1. The ends lost 8 bases at V and 2 bases at J; junction bases unmatched: 6. The CDR3 spans 14 residues. Germline CDR1 reads SEHNR; CDR2 reads FQNEAQ (reference sequence). The CDR3 spells CASQGGSGNQPQHF. CDR3 nucleotide sequence: TGTGCCAGCCAGGGGGGGTCGGGCAATCAGCCCCAGCATTTT.

This clonotype showed up many times. The rearrangement uses TRBV13 and TRBJ2-7, with 8 nucleotides matching TRBD1. CDR1 PRHDT and CDR2 FYEKMQ come from the germline V gene (reference sequence). The CDR3 has 13 residues. The trim removed 5 bases at V and 6 bases at J, leaving 6 bases unmatched. The DNA of the CDR3 is TGTGCCAGCAGCCGGGACAGGTCCGTCGAGCAGTACTTC. Translated, it gives CASSRDRSVEQYF.

About this clonotype itself: This may be a read error, as it is one base from a much larger clone. The chain employs TRBV6-6 and TRBJ1-5, with TRBD1 matching 7 bases. Germline V gene lookup returns CDR1 MNHNY and CDR2 SVGAGI (reference sequence). There are 13 residues in the CDR3. The V segment lost 8 bases and the J segment 7 bases; nucleotides outside the gene matches: 8. In DNA form, the CDR3 reads TGTGCCAGCGGAACGACAGGGCACCAGCCCCAGCATTTT. Its protein is CASGTTGHQPQHF.

The chain combines TRBV5-4 with TRBJ1-2; no firm D call. CDR1 and CDR2 from the germline V gene are SGHNT and YYREEE (reference sequence). V was clipped by 2 bases and J by 3 bases, with 11 bases between them. The CDR3 length is 14 residues. In DNA form, the CDR3 reads TGTGCCAGCAGCTTTTCGGACTTTTACTATGGCTACACCTTC. Amino acids: CASSFSDFYYGYTF.

In its sample, this clonotype was seen once. The chain is built from TRBV29-1 and TRBJ1-2; TRBD1 agrees at 9 bases. V lost 8 bases to trimming and J lost 8 bases; unmatched junction nucleotides: 6. The CDR3 sequence is 11 residues long. CDR1 is SQVTM and CDR2 is ANQGSEA in the germline V gene. The CDR3 sequence is CSLTGGSGYTF. CDR3 DNA: TGCAGCTTAACAGGGGGCAGCGGCTACACCTTC.

This chain uses TRBV13 with TRBJ2-7; D unresolved. The germline V gene has CDR1 PRHDT and CDR2 FYEKMQ (reference sequence). This CDR3 contains 15 residues. V was trimmed by 6 bases and J by 0 bases, leaving 15 bases between them. For the CDR3, the DNA is TGTGCCAGCAGTTTGGGCCTAACCGGCTCCTACGAGCAGTACTTC. Its protein is CASSLGLTGSYEQYF. The full variable domain, completed using reference TRBV13 and TRBJ2-7, is AAGVIQSPRHLIKEKRETATLKCYPIPRHDTVYWYQQGPGQDPQFLISFYEKMQSDKGSIPDRFSAQQFSDYHSELNMSSLELGDSALYFCASSLGLTGSYEQYFGPGTRLTVT.

At least ten counts were recorded for this clonotype. This chain connects TRBV7-9 to TRBJ2-5; D may correspond to TRBD1 or TRBD2 (6 bases each). The germline gives CDR1 SEHNR, CDR2 FQNEAQ (reference sequence). Trimming cost V 5 bases and J 5 bases, with 15 bases left between them. The CDR3 has 14 amino acids. CDR3 residues: CASSLGGGGETQYF. The CDR3 DNA reads as TGTGCCAGCAGCCTAGGGGGAGGAGGCGAGACCCAGTACTTC.

This clonotype came up a few times. The chain joins TRBV7-9 to TRBJ1-5; 8 positions agree with TRBD1. V lost 5 bases to trimming and J lost 1 base; unmatched junction nucleotides: 4. This CDR3 region has 15 residues. Germline V gene sequence: CDR1 SEHNR, CDR2 FQNEAQ (reference sequence). The CDR3 region is CASSGQGISNQPQHF. The CDR3 bases are TGTGCCAGCAGCGGACAGGGAATAAGCAATCAGCCCCAGCATTTT.

CDR3 DNA: TGCAGTGCTAGAGTAGCGGGTGTGGGAGAGACCCAGTACTTC. As protein: CSARVAGVGETQYF. The genes are TRBV20-1 and TRBJ2-5, with TRBD2 matching over 7 bases. This CDR3 is built from 14 residues. Germline loops: CDR1 DFQATT, CDR2 SNEGSKA (reference sequence). V was clipped by 1 base and J by 4 bases; unmatched bases: 6.

The chain links TRBV19 to TRBJ2-3; D is possibly TRBD2 (7 bases). Germline CDR1 reads LNHDA; CDR2 reads SQIVND (reference sequence). Trimming stripped 2 bases from V and 0 bases from J, with 15 bases between. This CDR3 has 17 residues. CDR3 residues: CASSITRRGGSTDTQYF. The CDR3 coding sequence is TGTGCCAGTAGTATAACGAGGAGGGGGGGCAGCACAGATACGCAGTATTTT. Combining the CDR3 with reference TRBV19 and TRBJ2-3 gives the whole variable domain DGGITQSPKYLFRKEGQNVTLSCEQNLNHDAMYWYRQDPGQGLRLIYYSQIVNDFQKGDIAEGYSVSREKKESFPLTVTSAQKNPTAFYLCASSITRRGGSTDTQYFGPGTRLTVL.

This clonotype was seen repeatedly, ten times or more. This chain joins TRBV19 and TRBJ1-6, with D maybe TRBD1 (6 bases). The CDR3 runs to 14 residues. Germline-derived CDR1 and CDR2 are LNHDA and SQIVND (reference sequence). V gave up 5 bases and J gave up 5 bases, with 10 bases separating them. The CDR3 nucleotides read TGTGCCAGTAGTGAGGGGGAAGATAATTCACCCCTCCACTTT. Protein: CASSEGEDNSPLHF.

The V call is TRBV4-1, the J call TRBJ2-7; D not resolved. Trimming left V 0 bases short and J 0 bases short, with 6 bases between. CDR1 MGHRA and CDR2 YSYEKL come from the germline V gene. The CDR3 length is 14 residues. CDR3 in amino acids: CASSQEGTSYEQYF. CDR3 coding DNA: TGCGCCAGCAGCCAAGAGGGAACCTCCTACGAGCAGTACTTC.

This clonotype was detected ten times or more. The rearrangement links TRBV5-1 to TRBJ2-5, with D possibly TRBD1 on 5 matching bases. Germline V gene lookup returns CDR1 SGHRS and CDR2 YFSETQ. Between the trimmed V and J ends, which lost 5 bases and 3 bases, there was a span of 11 bases. The CDR3 has 13 residues. For the CDR3, the DNA is TGCGCCAGCAGGCGTTCCAGGGAAGAGACCCAGTACTTC. It yields the protein CASRRSREETQYF.

The chain uses TRBV24-1 and TRBJ2-5, with D perhaps being TRBD1 or TRBD2 (5 bases each). Germline CDR1 reads KGHDR; CDR2 reads SFDVKD. CDR3 length: 16 residues. V shed 7 bases and J shed 7 bases, with 24 bases lying between them. CDR3 amino acids: CATSPGRSDTMGTQYF. The CDR3 nucleotides read TGTGCCACCAGCCCGGGACGGTCTGATACTATGGGGACCCAGTACTTC.

The chain carries TRBV4-3 and TRBJ1-2; 7 bases fit TRBD1. With 4 bases clipped from V and 4 bases from J, the junction kept 6 bases outside the gene matches. The CDR3 runs to 14 residues. CDR1 and CDR2 (germline): LGHNA, YSLEER. This CDR3 is CASSRTQGSYGYTF. The CDR3 nucleotides are TGCGCCAGCAGCCGAACACAGGGGAGCTATGGCTACACCTTC.

This clonotype came up many times. This rearrangement joins TRBV9 to TRBJ2-7, with D perhaps TRBD1 (6 bases). Trimming took off 2 bases at V and 3 bases at J, with 15 bases between the two ends. Germline loops: CDR1 SGDLS, CDR2 YYNGEE. The CDR3 is 15 amino acids. The CDR3, as DNA: TGTGCCAGCAGCGTTCATCAACAGGGCGTCTACGAGCAGTACTTC. This codes for CASSVHQQGVYEQYF.

The gene calls are TRBV5-1 and TRBJ1-1, with D maybe TRBD1 (5 bases). The CDR3 totals 12 residues. With 0 bases removed from V and 8 bases from J, the gap between germline ends came to 8 bases. Germline CDR1 is SGHRS and CDR2 is YFSETQ. The DNA of the CDR3 is TGCGCCAGCAGCTTGGAAGACAGAGAAGCTTTCTTT. Amino acid sequence: CASSLEDREAFF.

This clonotype was seen more than once but under ten times. The chain uses TRBV7-9 and TRBJ2-1, with D tentatively TRBD1 or TRBD2 (5 bases each). This CDR3 comprises 14 residues. Germline values: CDR1 SEHNR, CDR2 FQNEAQ (reference sequence). Trimming pared 5 bases from V and 5 bases from J, leaving 13 bases between. The CDR3 sequence: CASSPHGTDNEQFF. CDR3 sequence (DNA): TGTGCCAGCAGCCCTCACGGGACGGACAATGAGCAGTTCTTC.

As for this clonotype: This may stem from a read error, because a much larger clone lies one nucleotide away. The chain recombines TRBV7-9 with TRBJ2-5, with 7 bases lining up with TRBD1. Germline V lookup: CDR1 SEHNR, CDR2 FQNEAQ (reference sequence). CDR3 length equals 15 residues. In DNA, the CDR3 is TGTGCCAGCAGCTTACTTGGGACAGCGCAAGGGACCCAGTACTTC. Residues: CASSLLGTAQGTQYF.

This clonotype was seen a handful of times. J is TRBJ1-5 and V is TRBV28; possible D gene TRBD1, 5 bases. CDR1 and CDR2 (germline): MDHEN, SYDVKM. The V end lost 7 bases, the J end lost 5 bases, and 9 bases lay between the germline ends. CDR3 size: 12 residues. The CDR3 reads CASKGGDQPQHF. Here the CDR3 DNA reads TGTGCCAGCAAGGGAGGGGATCAGCCCCAGCATTTT.

The chain joins TRBV5-1 to TRBJ1-2; D may be TRBD1 (6 bases). CDR1 and CDR2 from the germline V gene are SGHRS and YFSETQ. Trimming pared 4 bases from V and 5 bases from J, leaving 15 bases between. The CDR3 has 14 amino acids. The CDR3 DNA follows: TGCGCCAGCAGCCAAGCGGGGGCCTCTTATGGCTACACCTTC. Protein: CASSQAGASYGYTF.

V is TRBV12-1 and J is TRBJ1-5; whether TRBD1, the table's D call, matches the DNA was not checked. TRBV12-1 is a listed pseudogene. CDR3 length equals 17 residues. The CDR3 sequence is CASSSTGRWEYNQPQHF. Written as DNA, the CDR3 is TGTGCCAGCAGCTCCACAGGGCGGTGGGAGTACAATCAGCCCCAGCATTTT.

This clonotype was picked up a small number of times. This sequence joins TRBV6-5 and TRBJ1-1, with a tentative D call TRBD1 (6 bases). The CDR3 is made up of 13 amino acids. V gave up 1 base and J gave up 4 bases, with 7 bases separating them. Germline V CDR1 and CDR2: MNHEY, SVGAGI. The CDR3 region has the DNA TGTGCCAGCAGTTACTTCAGGGGCACTGAAGCTTTCTTT. This gives the protein CASSYFRGTEAFF.

This clonotype was seen more than once but under ten times. The J gene is TRBJ2-2, the V gene TRBV9; the D is unclear. The CDR3 is made up of 12 amino acids. Germline-derived CDR1 and CDR2 are SGDLS and YYNGEE. Deletions cut 3 bases from V and 6 bases from J, with 6 bases between. DNA of the CDR3: TGTGCCAGCAGCGGGGCAGCCGGGGAGCTGTTTTTT. This gives the protein CASSGAAGELFF.

The rearrangement links TRBV2 to TRBJ2-7; D might be TRBD1 (6 bases). This CDR3 region has 15 residues. The ends were cut back, 8 bases at V and 1 base at J, with 18 bases in the middle. CDR1 and CDR2 (germline): SNHLY, FYNNEI. The CDR3 region is CASVEDGTKSYEQYF. In nucleotides, the CDR3 is TGTGCCAGCGTGGAGGACGGGACAAAATCCTACGAGCAGTACTTC.